This is a list of T cell receptor beta chains from one sample in a study of T cell responses to AZD1222 COVID-19 vaccine. The data were produced by immunoSEQ multiplex PCR, yet TCRdb's version contains in-frame clones alone and is incomplete. The table shows some 110,000 clones, with roughly 88% occurring only once. The sequenced sample was peripheral blood, obtained on day 0 of MenACWY control vaccination. The source of these receptors is an adult in good health. The CDR3 runs from the conserved cysteine through the conserved F or W. The D gene is left open where the match is weak. Clone size is not always given. Where it is, it says once, few, many or a class for expanded clones.

clone_size,d_call,v_call,j_call,cdr3_nt,cdr3_aa
.,.,TRBV5-1,TRBJ2-3,TGCGCCAGCAGCTTTAGACAAACAGATACGCAGTATTTT,CASSFRQTDTQYF
.,.,TRBV12-3/TRBV12-4,TRBJ2-1,TGTGCCAGCAGTTTACTAGACAATGAGCAGTTCTTC,CASSLLDNEQFF
.,TRBD1,TRBV23-1,TRBJ2-2,TGCGCCAGCAGTCAAGGACAGGGCGGTAAGACCGGGGAGCTGTTTTTT,CASSQGQGGKTGELFF
once,.,TRBV29-1,TRBJ1-2,TGCAGCGTTGTGTTGGCCGGCGATGGCTACACCTTC,CSVVLAGDGYTF
.,.,TRBV7-2,TRBJ1-2,TGTGCCAGCAGCTTAGTCCCAACTGAGGGATATGGCTACACCTTC,CASSLVPTEGYGYTF
.,.,TRBV4-1,TRBJ1-1,TGCGCCAGCAGCTTTCCTCAGGGTATGAACACTGAAGCTTTCTTT,CASSFPQGMNTEAFF
.,.,TRBV19,TRBJ2-2,TGTGCCAGCAGACGGTTCACCGGGGAGCTGTTTTTT,CASRRFTGELFF
.,TRBD1,TRBV28,TRBJ1-2,TGTGCCAGCAGCCGCGGACAGGGGGCTCGGGTCTATGGCTACACCTTC,CASSRGQGARVYGYTF
.,.,TRBV19,TRBJ1-4,TGTGCCAGCCACAGGGTGCGGGCAACTAATGAAAAACTGTTTTTT,CASHRVRATNEKLFF
.,.,TRBV3-1/TRBV3-2,TRBJ2-1,TGTGCCAGCAGCCTCTCTTGGGTCAATGAGCAGTTCTTC,CASSLSWVNEQFF
.,.,TRBV5-6,TRBJ1-1,TGTGCCAGCAGCGTCGTCGGGGGACACTCGAACACTGAAGCTTTCTTT,CASSVVGGHSNTEAFF
few,TRBD1,TRBV4-2,TRBJ2-7,TGTGCCAGCAGCTCCCCCGGGACAGGGCTCTACGAGCAGTACTTC,CASSSPGTGLYEQYF
.,TRBD1,TRBV6-6,TRBJ1-2,TGTGCCAGCAGTACCCCTCGACAGGGGGCATCCTATGGCTACACCTTC,CASSTPRQGASYGYTF
.,TRBD1,TRBV7-2,TRBJ1-2,TGTGCCAGCAGCTTAAGAGGTTCTGGGACAGATCTAGACTATGGCTACACCTTC,CASSLRGSGTDLDYGYTF
.,TRBD2,TRBV4-3,TRBJ2-5,TGCGCCAGCAGCCCAATAGCGGGGATCCAAGAGACCCAGTACTTC,CASSPIAGIQETQYF
.,.,TRBV7-2,TRBJ2-4,TGTGCCAGCAGCTTAGCGGGCAGGGAATCGGTTCAGTACTTC,CASSLAGRESVQYF
.,.,TRBV27,TRBJ1-1,TGTGCCAGCAGTTTATGGGGCAGAATAAGTGGGCAGAACACTGAAGCTTTCTTT,CASSLWGRISGQNTEAFF
.,TRBD2,TRBV7-9,TRBJ2-3,TGTGCCAGCAGCTCTTCGACTAGCACTAGCACAGATACGCAGTATTTT,CASSSSTSTSTDTQYF
.,TRBD1,TRBV18,TRBJ1-2,TGTGCCAGCTCACCACCGGGACAGGGAAACTATGGCTACACCTTC,CASSPPGQGNYGYTF
.,TRBD1,TRBV5-1,TRBJ1-1,TGCGCCACGGGGGACAGGGAAGGAACTGCTCATGCTGAAGCTTTCTTT,CATGDREGTAHAEAFF
.,.,TRBV3-1/TRBV3-2,TRBJ1-2,TGTGCCAGCAGCCAAGACGGGGGCTACACCTTC,CASSQDGGYTF
.,.,TRBV24-1,TRBJ1-2,TGTGCCACCAGTGACAGGTTCAACTATGGCTACACCTTC,CATSDRFNYGYTF
.,TRBD1,TRBV19,TRBJ2-1,TGTGCCAGTAGTATTTTAAGGGGGCAGTCCTACAATGAGCAGTTCTTC,CASSILRGQSYNEQFF
.,.,TRBV6-6,TRBJ2-1,TGTGCCAGCATCCTAGATGGACGTAGCTCCTACAATGAGCAGTTCTTC,CASILDGRSSYNEQFF
.,.,TRBV5-1,TRBJ2-2,TGCGCCAGCAGCTTGGAGCGTCAGGGGAACACCGGGGAGCTGTTTTTT,CASSLERQGNTGELFF
.,.,TRBV6-2/TRBV6-3,TRBJ2-7,TGTGCCAGCAGTTCCCTCTCAGGGTTCTTGGACTACGAGCAGTACTTC,CASSSLSGFLDYEQYF
.,TRBD2,TRBV3-1/TRBV3-2,TRBJ2-5,TGTGCCAGCAGCCCCCCGTCCGGGACTAGCCTCCTTGAAGAGACCCAGTACTTC,CASSPPSGTSLLEETQYF
once,.,TRBV5-6,TRBJ1-5,TGTGCCAGCAGCTTGTACGGTTGGGAGGGGGGTAATCAGCCCCAGCATTTT,CASSLYGWEGGNQPQHF
.,TRBD2,TRBV2,TRBJ2-1,TGTGCCAGCACCCGGGAGCGGGGGGACTACAATGAGCAGTTCTTC,CASTRERGDYNEQFF
.,.,TRBV4-1,TRBJ1-6,TGCGCCAGCAGCCAAGATTGGGGGAGCTCCTATAATTCACCCCTCCACTTT,CASSQDWGSSYNSPLHF
few,TRBD2,TRBV10-3,TRBJ2-1,TGTGCCATTCGGGGGGGCGTTATAAATGAGCAGTTCTTC,CAIRGGVINEQFF
few,.,TRBV4-1,TRBJ2-3,TGCGCCAGCAGCCAAGTTGTGCTAGCGCCTAGCACAGATACGCAGTATTTT,CASSQVVLAPSTDTQYF
.,TRBD2,TRBV28,TRBJ2-5,TGTGCCAGCAGTGTGACTAGCGGGACCTACCAAGAGACCCAGTACTTC,CASSVTSGTYQETQYF